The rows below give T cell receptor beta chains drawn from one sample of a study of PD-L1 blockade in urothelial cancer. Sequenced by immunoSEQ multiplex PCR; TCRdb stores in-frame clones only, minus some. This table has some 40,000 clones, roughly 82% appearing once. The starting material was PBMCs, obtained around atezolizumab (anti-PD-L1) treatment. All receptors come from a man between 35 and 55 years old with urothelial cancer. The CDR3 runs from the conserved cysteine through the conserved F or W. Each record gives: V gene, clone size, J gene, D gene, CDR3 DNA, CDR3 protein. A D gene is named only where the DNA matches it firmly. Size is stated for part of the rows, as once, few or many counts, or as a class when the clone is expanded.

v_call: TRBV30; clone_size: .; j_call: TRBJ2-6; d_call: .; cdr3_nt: TGTGCCTGGGGATGGAGTTCTGGGGCCAACGTCCTGACTTTC; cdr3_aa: CAWGWSSGANVLTF
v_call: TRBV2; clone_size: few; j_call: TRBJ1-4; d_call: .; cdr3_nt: TGTGCCAGCAGTGAAACTCCGTATGGTGAAAAACTGTTTTTT; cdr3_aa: CASSETPYGEKLFF
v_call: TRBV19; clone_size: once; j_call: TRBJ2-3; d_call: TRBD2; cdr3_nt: TGTGCCAGTAGTTTAGCGGGATGGGACACAGATACGCAGTATTTT; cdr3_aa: CASSLAGWDTDTQYF
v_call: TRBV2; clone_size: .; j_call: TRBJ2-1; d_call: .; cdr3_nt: TGTGCGGACAAAGGGGTCAATGAGCAGTTCTTC; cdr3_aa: CADKGVNEQFF
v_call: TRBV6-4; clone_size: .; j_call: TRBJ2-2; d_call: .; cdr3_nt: TGTGCCAGCAGTCGACGTAGGAGCCCGAACACCGGGGAGCTGTTTTTT; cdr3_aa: CASSRRRSPNTGELFF
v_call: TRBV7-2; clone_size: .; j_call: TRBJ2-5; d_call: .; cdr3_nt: TGTGCCAGCAGCTCGGGACTCTCGGAGACCCAGTACTTC; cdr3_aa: CASSSGLSETQYF
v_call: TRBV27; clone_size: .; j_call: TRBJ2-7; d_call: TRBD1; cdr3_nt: TGTGCCAGCAGTTTATACAGGGACAGGGCCAACGAGCAGTACTTC; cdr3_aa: CASSLYRDRANEQYF
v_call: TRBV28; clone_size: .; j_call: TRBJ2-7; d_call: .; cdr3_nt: TGTGCCAGCACCAAACAGAGAGAGCAGTACTTC; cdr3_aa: CASTKQREQYF
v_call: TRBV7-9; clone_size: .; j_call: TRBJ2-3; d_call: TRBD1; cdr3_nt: TGTGCCAGCAGGGCCGGGACAGGGTGGACAGATACGCAGTATTTT; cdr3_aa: CASRAGTGWTDTQYF
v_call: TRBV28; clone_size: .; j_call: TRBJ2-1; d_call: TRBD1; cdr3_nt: TGTGCCAGCAGTTCTCGGACAGGGAAAGGCAATGAGCAGTTCTTC; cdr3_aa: CASSSRTGKGNEQFF
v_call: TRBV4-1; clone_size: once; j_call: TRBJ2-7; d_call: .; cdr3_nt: TGCGCCAGCAGCCACAACTTAATATCCTACGAGCAGTACTTC; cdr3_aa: CASSHNLISYEQYF
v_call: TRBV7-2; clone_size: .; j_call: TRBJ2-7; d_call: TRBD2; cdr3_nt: TGTGCCAGCAGCTTACTAGCGGGAGGGTACGAGCAGTACTTC; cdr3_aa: CASSLLAGGYEQYF
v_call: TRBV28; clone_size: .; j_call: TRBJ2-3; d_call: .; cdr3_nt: TGTGCCAGCAGTTTCCCGGACAGAAGGGCTCTTGGTACAGATACGCAGTATTTT; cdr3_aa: CASSFPDRRALGTDTQYF
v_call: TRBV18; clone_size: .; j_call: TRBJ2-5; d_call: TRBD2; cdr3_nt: TGTGCCAGCTCACTTCAGGGAGGGGAGACCCAGTACTTC; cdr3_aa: CASSLQGGETQYF
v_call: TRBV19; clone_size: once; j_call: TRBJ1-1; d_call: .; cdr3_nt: TGTGCCAGTAGTACGACGGGAGCCCTTGAAGCTTTCTTT; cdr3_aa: CASSTTGALEAFF
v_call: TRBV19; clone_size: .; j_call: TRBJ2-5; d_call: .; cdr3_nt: TGTGCCAGTAGTCTCGGGACCACTCGCGGGGACACCCAGTACTTC; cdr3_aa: CASSLGTTRGDTQYF
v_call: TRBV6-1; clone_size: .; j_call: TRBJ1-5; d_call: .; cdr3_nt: TGTGCCAGCAGTGTGGGGGGACGCCCGAATAATCAGCCCCAGCATTTT; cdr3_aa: CASSVGGRPNNQPQHF
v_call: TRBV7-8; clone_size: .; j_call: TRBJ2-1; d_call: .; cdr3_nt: TGTGCCAGCAGCTTAGGGACAGACAATGAGCAGTTCTTC; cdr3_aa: CASSLGTDNEQFF
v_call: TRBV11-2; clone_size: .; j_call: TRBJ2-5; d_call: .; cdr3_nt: TGTGCCAGCAGCTTCGGACTGCAAGAGACCCAGTACTTC; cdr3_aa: CASSFGLQETQYF
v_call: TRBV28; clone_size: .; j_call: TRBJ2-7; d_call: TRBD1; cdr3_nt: TGTGCCAGCAGTTTATGGGACAGGAGCTCCTACGAGCAGTACTTC; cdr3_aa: CASSLWDRSSYEQYF